This T cell receptor beta chain was sequenced for a study of T cell repertoires in cytomegalovirus infection. Study-wide background: Use of recently identified HLA-C-restricted and well-studied HLA-B-restricted CMV epitopes was part of the study. It can be stated that public TCR beta signatures indicated CMV infection as well as a matching HLA type. Study-wide results and caveats: Individuals carrying CMV plus the relevant HLA were identified by cumulative frequency of public TCR beta families. It was HLA-C-restricted CMV-specific TCR beta clonotypes that dominated the response ex vivo.

Trimming removed 2 bases at V and 0 bases at J, with 9 bases between. Germline V CDR1 and CDR2: SGHDT, YYEEEE. The CDR3 has 15 amino acids. TCRdb processed the reads anew with MiXCR; each CDR3 protein has one entry. The sample shows some 130,000 distinct CDR3 sequences, over 30% of them seen only once. This clonotype has more than one count but fewer than ten. Its target is not known. The specimen was CD8+ T cells from cultured PBMCs, collected from culture after CMV antigen stimulation. The chain joins TRBV5-6 to TRBJ1-3; D remains unclear. This TCR came from a human donor in good health (CMV status not recorded). Some clones in this sample may be carry-over from other donors' samples. The CDR3 DNA sequence: TGTGCCAGCAGCTTTATGGGGTCCTCTGGAAACACCATATATTTT. This translates into CASSFMGSSGNTIYF.